This TCR beta chain was found in a study of blood T cell repertoires in COVID-19. The overall study: Whether acute or convalescent, the COVID-19 samples came from the United States, Italy and Spain.

With 0 bases clipped from V and 4 bases from J, the junction kept 6 bases outside the gene matches. Germline CDR1 is MNHEY and CDR2 is SVGAGI. The CDR3 runs 16 residues. How the authors handled the data: Amplifying reference gene primers gave estimates of nucleated cell counts. Sequenced by immunoSEQ multiplex PCR; TCRdb stores in-frame clones only, minus some. The V and J calls and clone size come from that table; D and trimming were worked out from the DNA. The sample contains roughly 140,000 clones, just under 85% of which appear only once. Sequenced material: PBMCs or T cells enriched from blood (not recorded which). The chain is built from TRBV6-5 and TRBJ1-3; 7 bases agree with TRBD1. This sequence originates from a woman in her thirties or forties who had recovered from COVID-19. The CDR3 DNA is TGTGCCAGCAGTTACTCTTACAGGGGTTCGGGAAACACCATATATTTT. This sequence encodes CASSYSYRGSGNTIYF.